Presented here are 17 T cell receptor beta chains from one specimen sequenced in a study of T cell responses to AZD1222 COVID-19 vaccine. Method: immunoSEQ multiplex PCR; TCRdb's copy keeps in-frame clones and lacks some. The sample carries approximately 140,000 clones, 93% recorded once. The source material was peripheral blood, sampled on day 0 of AZD1222 vaccination. Every receptor here comes from an adult in good health.

The CDR3 sequence: CASSYSVNYGYTF. The CDR3 DNA sequence: TGTGCCAGCAGTTACTCGGTGAACTATGGCTACACCTTC. This chain connects TRBV6-5 to TRBJ1-2; D remains unclear. The V gene lost 0 bases and the J gene lost 2 bases, with 4 bases spanning the gap. The CDR3 sequence is 13 residues long. The germline CDR1 and CDR2 sequences are MNHEY and SVGAGI.

This clone came up a few times. This chain links TRBV19 with TRBJ1-2; D is possibly TRBD1 (5 bases). The V end lost 10 bases, the J end lost 5 bases, and 17 bases lay between the germline ends. CDR1 and CDR2 from the germline V gene are LNHDA and SQIVND (reference sequence). The length of the CDR3 is 13 residues. The CDR3 region is CATRDRSFYGYTF. The CDR3 bases are TGTGCCACACGGGACCGTAGTTTTTATGGCTACACCTTC.

V usage is TRBV5-1 and J usage is TRBJ2-3; 11 nucleotides agree with TRBD1. The germline CDR1 and CDR2 sequences are SGHRS and YFSETQ. The CDR3 spans 13 residues. Germline trimming cut 3 bases from V and 8 bases from J; bases unmatched to any gene: 2. CDR3 amino acids: CASSYGTGGTQYF. The CDR3 DNA sequence: TGCGCCAGCAGCTACGGGACAGGGGGTACGCAGTATTTT.

The J gene is TRBJ2-7, the V gene TRBV2; D not resolved. V was trimmed by 6 bases and J by 0 bases, leaving 6 bases between them. Germline values: CDR1 SNHLY, CDR2 FYNNEI. CDR3 length: 12 amino acids. CDR3 loop: CASSGFSYEQYF. The CDR3 coding sequence is TGTGCCAGCAGCGGGTTCTCCTACGAGCAGTACTTC.

The chain joins TRBV6-2 or TRBV6-3 to TRBJ2-4; D is perhaps TRBD1 (5 bases). Germline lookup yields CDR1 MNHEY and CDR2 SVGEGT. V shed 6 bases and J shed 13 bases, with 13 bases lying between them. This CDR3 is built from 11 residues. DNA for the CDR3: TGTGCCAGCAGCTTTGACAGTGGGCAGTACTTC. Translating gives CASSFDSGQYF.

The V and J genes are TRBV5-1 and TRBJ2-1; possible D gene TRBD2, 7 bases. Germline V gene data show CDR1 as SGHRS and CDR2 as YFSETQ. Trimming stripped 6 bases from V and 4 bases from J, with 20 bases between. The CDR3 runs 16 residues. In DNA, the CDR3 is TGCGCCAGCACCCTCACTGGGGGGGCCAATTACAATGAGCAGTTCTTC. This gives the protein CASTLTGGANYNEQFF.

In regard to this clone: A read error may account for a junction end that differs from germline. The V gene is TRBV3-1 (or the pseudogene TRBV3-2), the J gene TRBJ1-2; D perhaps matches TRBD1 (5 bases). The germline V gene has CDR1 LGHDT and CDR2 YNNKEL (reference sequence). This CDR3 is 16 amino acids long. CDR3: CASSQVRDGPNFGYTF. CDR3 coding DNA: TGTGCCAGCAGCCAAGTTCGGGACGGGCCTAACTTTGGCTACACCTTC.

The V call is TRBV4-1, the J call TRBJ2-1, with D tentatively TRBD1 or TRBD2 (5 bases each). V shed 1 base and J shed 9 bases, with 16 bases lying between them. This CDR3 is built from 15 residues. Germline assignment: CDR1 MGHRA and CDR2 YSYEKL. CDR3 bases: TGCGCCAGCAGCCAAGGGGACCGGGACGCGGCTGAGCAGTTCTTC. It encodes CASSQGDRDAAEQFF.

The chain joins TRBV7-9 to TRBJ1-2; no clear D. Trimming took 5 bases from V and 12 from J, leaving 22 bases between them. The CDR3 contains 14 residues. Germline values: CDR1 SEHNR, CDR2 FQNEAQ (reference sequence). The CDR3 DNA sequence: TGTGCCAGCAGCCCGACCGTGATTGCAGGCCGGGACACCTTC. Protein product: CASSPTVIAGRDTF.

This chain's CDR3 is CASRLAGGPEYF. CDR3 sequence (DNA): TGTGCCAGCCGACTAGCGGGAGGGCCGGAGTACTTC. The gene calls are TRBV7-2 and TRBJ2-7, with 14 positions matching TRBD2. The CDR3 extends over 12 amino acids. Trimming cost V 8 bases and J 11 bases; bases outside gene matches: 5. Germline CDR1 reads SGHTA; CDR2 reads FQGNSA. The variable domain in full, with the rest retrieved from reference TRBV7-2 and TRBJ2-7, is GAGVSQSPSNKVTEKGKDVELRCDPISGHTALYWYRQSLGQGLEFLIYFQGNSAPDKSGLPSDRFSAERTGGSVSTLTIQRTQQEDSAVYLCASRLAGGPEYFGPGTRLTVT.

CDR3 in amino acids: CASSLRETNEKLFF. DNA of the CDR3: TGTGCCAGCAGCTTGCGGGAAACTAATGAAAAACTGTTTTTT. The chain uses TRBV5-4 and TRBJ1-4, with D hard to call. Germline V gene data show CDR1 as SGHNT and CDR2 as YYREEE (reference sequence). Trimming cost V 1 base and J 1 base, with 5 bases left between them. The CDR3 is made up of 14 amino acids.

The chain uses TRBV5-1 and TRBJ2-7; 12 bases fit TRBD1. Germline lookup yields CDR1 SGHRS and CDR2 YFSETQ. V lost 4 bases, J lost 5 bases, and 7 bases stayed unmatched. This CDR3 has 15 residues. The CDR3 sequence is CASSRSGTGGHEQYF. The CDR3 DNA sequence: TGCGCCAGCAGCCGAAGCGGGACAGGGGGCCACGAGCAGTACTTC.

This clone showed up just once. This chain links TRBV7-2 with TRBJ2-1; D may match TRBD1 or TRBD2 (5 bases each). V gave up 5 bases and J gave up 7 bases, with 12 bases separating them. The CDR3 sequence is 13 residues long. The V gene's germline CDR1 is SGHTA and CDR2 FQGNSA. The CDR3 loop is CASSPGRGNEQFF. The CDR3 DNA follows: TGTGCCAGCAGCCCAGGGCGAGGGAATGAGCAGTTCTTC.

V usage is TRBV27 and J usage is TRBJ2-5; D call uncertain. Germline CDR1 and CDR2: MNHEY and SMNVEV (reference sequence). V lost 4 bases to trimming and J lost 1 base, with 7 bases between them. The CDR3 loop spans 13 amino acids. The CDR3 DNA follows: TGTGCCAGCAGTTCCGACTCCCAAGAGACCCAGTACTTC. This gives the protein CASSSDSQETQYF.

The chain recombines TRBV6-2 or TRBV6-3 with TRBJ2-7, with 12 bases matching TRBD1. The CDR3 has 15 residues. The germline CDR1 and CDR2 sequences are MNHEY and SVGEGT. V shed 5 bases and J 3 bases; nucleotides not matched to a gene: 5. CDR3 sequence (DNA): TGTGCCAGCAGTAACCGGGACAGGGGGCACTACGAGCAGTACTTC. Its translation: CASSNRDRGHYEQYF.

The chain employs TRBV5-4 and TRBJ2-7; no clear D gene. Germline lookup yields CDR1 SGHNT and CDR2 YYREEE (reference sequence). With 4 bases removed from V and 2 bases from J, the gap between germline ends came to 10 bases. The CDR3 length is 13 residues. CDR3 amino acids: CASSPGSTYEQYF. The CDR3 DNA reads TGTGCCAGCAGCCCCGGGTCAACCTACGAGCAGTACTTC.

This chain connects TRBV7-2 to TRBJ1-6; D is undetermined. The CDR3 extends over 13 amino acids. The V end lost 4 bases, the J end lost 9 bases, and 10 bases lay between the germline ends. Germline V gives CDR1 SGHTA, CDR2 FQGNSA. CDR3 protein: CASSSSGGSPLHF. DNA of the CDR3: TGTGCCAGCAGCTCATCCGGAGGTTCACCCCTCCACTTT.